One and the same sample provided the 27 T cell receptor beta chains below, sequenced in a study of regulatory T cells in long-lasting Graves disease. Assembly of TCR beta libraries relied on iRepertoire HTBI primers together with Arm-PCR of CDR3 regions. In TCRdb, the multiplex PCR reads were re-called with MiXCR into one record per CDR3 protein. The table shows 540,000 or so distinct CDR3 sequences, with roughly 12% occurring only once. Stated time point: newly diagnosed GD, antithyroid drugs for less than 3 months. The TCR library was prepared using RNA isolated from PBMCs. The sample was also reused in another study, on T cells in Graves' hyperthyroidism and ophthalmopathy.

This specimen consisted of peripheral blood mononuclear cells (PBMCs), obtained at new diagnosis, from a patient treated with antithyroid drugs. The receptors stem from a man aged 30 to 39 with Graves disease.

The chain uses TRBV9 and TRBJ2-7, with D hard to call. The V gene lost 1 base and the J gene lost 6 bases, with 11 bases spanning the gap. CDR1 SGDLS and CDR2 YYNGEE come from the germline V gene. The CDR3 runs to 13 residues. Here the CDR3 DNA reads TGTGCCAGCAGCGTAAATGAAGAAACCGAGCAGTACTTC. It is translated as CASSVNEETEQYF.

In this sample, this clonotype turned up many times. The V and J genes are TRBV27 and TRBJ2-1, with 8 bases lining up with TRBD2. In germline, CDR1 is MNHEY, CDR2 SMNVEV (reference sequence). The CDR3 has 12 amino acids. The V and J ends lost 6 bases and 8 bases, in that order; junction bases with no gene match: 3. The CDR3 sequence: CASSREGHEQFF. CDR3 coding DNA: TGTGCCAGCAGCCGGGAGGGGCATGAGCAGTTCTTC.

This clonotype was seen many times. V is TRBV27 and J is TRBJ1-1, with unresolved D. V lost 4 bases to trimming and J lost 9 bases, with 12 bases between them. This CDR3 has 12 amino acids. Germline CDR1 reads MNHEY; CDR2 reads SMNVEV (reference sequence). The CDR3 DNA follows: TGTGCCAGCAGTTCAGCTGGGCAACAAGCTTTCTTT. This encodes CASSSAGQQAFF.

This clonotype was observed at least ten times. The V and J genes are TRBV12-3 or TRBV12-4 and TRBJ2-1; 7 nucleotides match TRBD2. The CDR3 is made up of 15 amino acids. Trimming at V came to 1 base and at J to 7 bases, leaving 7 bases not matched to a gene. For the CDR3, the DNA is TGTGCCAGCAGTTTAGGTATGGGAGGGAAGAATGAGCAGTTCTTC. As protein: CASSLGMGGKNEQFF.

This clonotype was detected ten times or more. The chain recombines TRBV12-3 or TRBV12-4 with TRBJ2-1; 8 bases agree with TRBD1. The ends lost 4 bases at V and 10 bases at J; junction bases unmatched: 9. This CDR3 has 14 amino acids. The CDR3 loop reads CASSWQGARGEQFF. CDR3 coding DNA: TGTGCCAGCAGTTGGCAGGGGGCGCGTGGCGAGCAGTTCTTC.

The chain combines TRBV20-1 with TRBJ2-5, with 8 bases identical to TRBD2. This CDR3 contains 13 residues. Germline CDR1 is DFQATT and CDR2 is SNEGSKA (reference sequence). The V and J ends lost 5 bases and 7 bases, in that order; junction bases with no gene match: 9. DNA of the CDR3: TGCAGTGCTTCGAGACTAGCGACGGGGACCCAGTACTTC. Encoded protein: CSASRLATGTQYF.

This clonotype was observed at least ten times. This chain connects TRBV9 to TRBJ1-1; no clear D. Looked up from germline, CDR1 is SGDLS and CDR2 is YYNGEE. The CDR3 is 13 amino acids. With 2 bases removed from V and 5 bases from J, the gap between germline ends came to 10 bases. CDR3 region: CASSVELRTEAFF. Here the CDR3 DNA reads TGTGCCAGCAGCGTCGAGTTGAGGACTGAAGCTTTCTTT.

Ten or more counts support this clonotype. The genes are TRBV13 and TRBJ2-3; possible D gene TRBD1, 5 bases. The V gene's germline CDR1 is PRHDT and CDR2 FYEKMQ (reference sequence). The ends were cut back, 6 bases at V and 2 bases at J, with 9 bases in the middle. The CDR3 is 13 amino acids. CDR3 coding DNA: TGTGCCAGCAGTTTGACAGACACAGATACGCAGTATTTT. Its translation is CASSLTDTDTQYF.

This clonotype was recorded at least ten times. The CDR3 reads CSETAPTGNSYEQYF. The CDR3 nucleotides are TGCAGCGAGACTGCTCCCACAGGTAACTCCTACGAGCAGTACTTC. The gene calls are TRBV29-1 and TRBJ2-7; D perhaps matches TRBD1 (5 bases). Trimming shortened V by 7 bases and J by 0 bases, and 19 bases separated the two germline ends. The germline V gene encodes CDR1 SQVTM and CDR2 ANQGSEA. This CDR3 comprises 15 residues.

This clonotype was observed many times. This rearrangement joins TRBV5-1 to TRBJ1-2; TRBD1 might be the D (5 bases). The CDR3 spans 15 residues. The germline V gene has CDR1 SGHRS and CDR2 YFSETQ. V gave up 4 bases and J gave up 1 base, with 14 bases separating them. Here the CDR3 DNA reads TGCGCCAGCAGCGCGGGGCTCCCGGATAACTATGGCTACACCTTC. Its protein product is CASSAGLPDNYGYTF.

This clonotype was counted ten times or more. This chain joins TRBV30 and TRBJ2-2, with 7 positions matching TRBD1. CDR3 length: 16 residues. The V gene's germline CDR1 is GTSNPN and CDR2 SVGIG (reference sequence). V was pared by 2 bases and J by 1 base, with 7 bases of the junction left unmatched. In DNA, the CDR3 is TGTGCCTGGAGTCCGGCCTGGACAGGGAACACCGGGGAGCTGTTTTTT. The encoded protein is CAWSPAWTGNTGELFF.

V gene TRBV11-3 combines with J gene TRBJ2-3, with 14 bases matching TRBD2. The V segment lost 5 bases and the J segment 3 bases; nucleotides outside the gene matches: 4. The germline CDR1 and CDR2 sequences are SGHNT and YENEEA. The CDR3 is 16 residues long. The CDR3 region has the DNA TGTGCCAGCAGCACGGGACTAGCGGGAGAGACAGATACGCAGTATTTT. Its translation: CASSTGLAGETDTQYF.

There are a few counts of this clonotype. J is TRBJ2-1 and V is TRBV15; D perhaps matches TRBD1 (6 bases). Germline loops: CDR1 LNHNV, CDR2 YYDKDF (reference sequence). The CDR3 sequence is 13 residues long. Trimming took off 4 bases at V and 8 bases at J, with 12 bases between the two ends. CDR3 sequence reads: CATSKGGRHEQFF. CDR3 DNA: TGTGCCACCAGCAAAGGGGGACGGCATGAGCAGTTCTTC. Variable domain in full (rest from reference TRBV15 and TRBJ2-1): DAMVIQNPRYQVTQFGKPVTLSCSQTLNHNVMYWYQQKSSQAPKLLFHYYDKDFNNEADTPDNFQSRRPNTSFCFLDIRSPGLGDTAMYLCATSKGGRHEQFFGPGTRLTVL.

Many counts were recorded for this clonotype. This chain links TRBV29-1 with TRBJ2-1; the match to TRBD1 covers 9 bases. The germline gives CDR1 SQVTM, CDR2 ANQGSEA. CDR3 size: 15 residues. V shed 4 bases and J 2 bases; nucleotides not matched to a gene: 6. Written as DNA, the CDR3 is TGCAGCGTTGGAGGGGACAGGGTTACCTACAATGAGCAGTTCTTC. Protein: CSVGGDRVTYNEQFF.

The J gene is TRBJ2-7, the V gene TRBV6-1; D remains unclear. Germline CDR1 is MNHNS and CDR2 is SASEGT. The CDR3 contains 13 residues. V was trimmed by 4 bases and J by 5 bases, leaving 12 bases between them. For the CDR3, the DNA is TGTGCCAGCAGTGGAACCAAGGGCCACGAGCAGTACTTC. Translated, it gives CASSGTKGHEQYF.

This clonotype was seen repeatedly, ten times or more. V usage is TRBV2 and J usage is TRBJ2-3; D gene unclear. The CDR3 totals 15 residues. V lost 7 bases and J 3 bases, leaving 17 bases between the germline ends. CDR1 is SNHLY and CDR2 is FYNNEI in the germline V gene. The CDR3 coding sequence is TGTGCCAGCAAGGGCAGTCCCATGAATACAGATACGCAGTATTTT. It translates to CASKGSPMNTDTQYF.

This clonotype was seen repeatedly, ten times or more. The V and J genes are TRBV27 and TRBJ1-2; the match to TRBD1 covers 7 bases. The V gene's germline CDR1 is MNHEY and CDR2 SMNVEV (reference sequence). The CDR3 spans 15 residues. Unmatched junction bases numbered 11, after V lost 6 bases and J lost 4 bases. This chain's CDR3 is CASRLTGTIVYGYTF. In DNA, the CDR3 is TGTGCCAGCAGGTTGACAGGGACGATAGTCTATGGCTACACCTTC.

In regard to this clonotype: A read error is possible here, since a much larger clone lies one base away. This chain joins TRBV11-1 and TRBJ2-7; no clear D gene. The V end lost 2 bases, the J end lost 2 bases, and 13 bases lay between the germline ends. The CDR3 has 15 amino acids. CDR1 is SGHAT, CDR2 FQDESV, per germline (reference sequence). The CDR3 sequence is CASSLYPPDTYEQYF. CDR3 nucleotide sequence: TGTGCCAGCAGCTTATACCCCCCGGATACCTACGAGCAGTACTTC.

This clonotype was seen ten or more times. In DNA, the CDR3 is TGTGCCAGCAGTCCCACGGGGGGTGGGAGCACCGGGGAGCTGTTTTTT. Translated: CASSPTGGGSTGELFF. This sequence joins TRBV6-1 and TRBJ2-2, with TRBD2 identical over 7 bases. This CDR3 has 16 amino acids. Trimming took 5 bases from V and 4 from J; bases not matched to a gene: 10. Looked up from germline, CDR1 is MNHNS and CDR2 is SASEGT.

This clonotype has ten or more counts. The V gene is TRBV11-2, the J gene TRBJ2-3; no definite D call. CDR3 length: 12 amino acids. In germline, CDR1 is SGHAT, CDR2 FQNNGV. V lost 5 bases to trimming and J lost 5 bases, with 8 bases between them. CDR3 loop: CASSVLVDTQYF. Here the CDR3 DNA reads TGTGCCAGCAGCGTGCTTGTAGATACGCAGTATTTT. Filled out from reference TRBV11-2 and TRBJ2-3, the complete variable domain reads EAGVAQSPRYKIIEKRQSVAFWCNPISGHATLYWYQQILGQGPKLLIQFQNNGVVDDSQLPKDRFSAERLKGVDSTLKIQPAKLEDSAVYLCASSVLVDTQYFGPGTRLTVL.

With respect to this clonotype: This may be a read error: a much more frequent sequence differs by one nucleotide. The J gene is TRBJ1-1, the V gene TRBV30; a weak D match, TRBD1 (5 bases). CDR3 length: 13 amino acids. Germline CDR1 GTSNPN, CDR2 SVGIG (reference sequence). In DNA, the CDR3 is TGTACCTGGAGTGTACTAAGGGGTACTGAAGCTTTCTTT. Its protein is CTWSVLRGTEAFF.

This clonotype was seen more than once but under ten times. A much more abundant neighbour one base away suggests this may be a read error. J is TRBJ1-4 and V is TRBV27; D gene ambiguous. Germline lookup yields CDR1 MNHEY and CDR2 SMNVEV (reference sequence). The CDR3 runs to 14 residues. CDR3: CASSKYITNEKPFF. In DNA form, the CDR3 reads TGTGCCAGCAGTAAATATATAACTAATGAAAAACCGTTTTTT.

This clonotype came up many times. The chain employs TRBV6-2 or TRBV6-3 and TRBJ2-3, with 7 bases matching TRBD2. V shed 2 bases, J shed 6 bases, and the junction held 5 bases outside the gene matches. In germline, CDR1 is MNHEY, CDR2 SVGEGT. The CDR3 spans 14 residues. Written as DNA, the CDR3 is TGTGCCAGCAGTTACCGACTAGCAGGGGATACGCAGTATTTT. This gives the protein CASSYRLAGDTQYF.

Comment on this clonotype: This may come from a read error, since a much larger clone is one base off. The chain joins TRBV6-5 to TRBJ2-1, with TRBD2 as a possible D gene (5 bases). The germline V gene encodes CDR1 MNHEY and CDR2 SVGAGI. The CDR3 contains 15 residues. The CDR3 loop is CASSYGGRYYNEHFF. Here the CDR3 DNA reads TGTGCCAGCAGTTACGGCGGGCGCTACTACAATGAGCATTTCTTC.

Worth noting for this clonotype: A much more abundant neighbour one base away suggests this may be a read error. This chain joins TRBV20-1 and TRBJ2-3; 7 nucleotides match TRBD2. The germline gives CDR1 DFQATT, CDR2 SNEGSKA (reference sequence). V shed 2 bases and J 7 bases; nucleotides not matched to a gene: 15. The CDR3 sequence is 16 residues long. CDR3 amino acids: CSARSSSGLKAYTQYF. The CDR3 coding sequence is TGCAGTGCTAGATCCTCTAGCGGCCTAAAGGCTTATACGCAGTATTTT.

This clonotype was detected once. This chain links TRBV3-1 with TRBJ1-1; maybe TRBD1 (6 bases). The CDR3 runs to 14 residues. Deletions cut 4 bases from V and 7 bases from J, with 16 bases between. Germline V gene sequence: CDR1 LGHDT, CDR2 YNNKEL (reference sequence). For the CDR3, the DNA is TGTGCCAGCAGCCTCCGGGGGGGCCAGGGTGAAGCTTTCTTT. It yields the protein CASSLRGGQGEAFF. Filled out from reference TRBV3-1 and TRBJ1-1, the complete variable domain reads DTAVSQTPKYLVTQMGNDKSIKCEQNLGHDTMYWYKQDSKKFLKIMFSYNNKELIINETVPNRFSPKSPDKAHLNLHINSLELGDSAVYFCASSLRGGQGEAFFGQGTRLTVV.

The chain links TRBV20-1 to TRBJ2-7, with 7 nucleotides matching TRBD2. Germline assignment: CDR1 DFQATT and CDR2 SNEGSKA (reference sequence). This CDR3 has 15 amino acids. With 5 bases clipped from V and 2 bases from J, the junction kept 12 bases outside the gene matches. The CDR3, as DNA: TGCAGTGCTGCCCCTCTAGCGGACCCCCCCTACGAGCAGTACTTC. This encodes CSAAPLADPPYEQYF.